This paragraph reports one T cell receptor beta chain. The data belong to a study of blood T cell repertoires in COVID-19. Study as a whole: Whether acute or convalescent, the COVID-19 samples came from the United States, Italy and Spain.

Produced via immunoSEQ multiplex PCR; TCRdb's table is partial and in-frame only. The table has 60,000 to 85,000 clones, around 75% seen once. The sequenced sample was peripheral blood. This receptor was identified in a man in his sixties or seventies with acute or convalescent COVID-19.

The CDR3 bases are TGTGCCAGCAGTGTGCTAGCGGGAGGAGATGAGCAGTTCTTC. Translation gives CASSVLAGGDEQFF. This sequence joins TRBV27 and TRBJ2-1; 11 bases are shared with TRBD2. Trimming removed 5 bases from V and 8 bases from J; junction bases left unmatched: 5. Germline values: CDR1 MNHEY, CDR2 SMNVEV (reference sequence). The CDR3 has 14 residues.